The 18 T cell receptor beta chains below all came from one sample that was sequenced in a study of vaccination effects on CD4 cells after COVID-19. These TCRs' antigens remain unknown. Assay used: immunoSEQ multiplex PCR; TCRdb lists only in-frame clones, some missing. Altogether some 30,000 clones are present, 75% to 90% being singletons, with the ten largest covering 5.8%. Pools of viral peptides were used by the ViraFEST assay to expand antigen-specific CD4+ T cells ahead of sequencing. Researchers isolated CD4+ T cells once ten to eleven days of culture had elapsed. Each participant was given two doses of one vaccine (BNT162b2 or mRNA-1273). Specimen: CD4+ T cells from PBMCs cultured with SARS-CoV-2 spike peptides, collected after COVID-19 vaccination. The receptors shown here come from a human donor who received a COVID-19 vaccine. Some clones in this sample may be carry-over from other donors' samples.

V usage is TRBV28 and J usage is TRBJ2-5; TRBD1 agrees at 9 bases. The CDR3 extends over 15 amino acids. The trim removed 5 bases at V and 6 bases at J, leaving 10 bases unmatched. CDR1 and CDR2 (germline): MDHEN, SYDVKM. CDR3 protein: CASSRNLQGAKTQYF. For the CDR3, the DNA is TGTGCCAGCAGTCGAAACTTACAGGGGGCAAAGACCCAGTACTTC.

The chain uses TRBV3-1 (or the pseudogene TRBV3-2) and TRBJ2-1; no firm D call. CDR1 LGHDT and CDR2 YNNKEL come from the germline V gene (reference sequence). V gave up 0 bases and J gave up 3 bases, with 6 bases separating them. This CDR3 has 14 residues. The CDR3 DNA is TGTGCCAGCAGCCAAGACTCCCTCTACAATGAGCAGTTCTTC. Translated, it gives CASSQDSLYNEQFF.

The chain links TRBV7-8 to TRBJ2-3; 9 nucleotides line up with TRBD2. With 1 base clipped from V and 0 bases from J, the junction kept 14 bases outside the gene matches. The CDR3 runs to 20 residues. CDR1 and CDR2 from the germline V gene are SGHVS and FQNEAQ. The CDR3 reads CASSLDTAGGKPSSTDTQYF. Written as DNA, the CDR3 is TGTGCCAGCAGCTTAGATACAGCGGGGGGAAAGCCCTCTAGCACAGATACGCAGTATTTT.

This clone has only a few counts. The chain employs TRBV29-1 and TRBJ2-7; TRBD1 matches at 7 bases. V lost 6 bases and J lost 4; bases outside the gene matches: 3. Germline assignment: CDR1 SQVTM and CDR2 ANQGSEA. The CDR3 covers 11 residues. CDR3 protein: CSVVQGYEQYV. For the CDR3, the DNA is TGCAGCGTCGTACAGGGGTACGAGCAGTACGTC.

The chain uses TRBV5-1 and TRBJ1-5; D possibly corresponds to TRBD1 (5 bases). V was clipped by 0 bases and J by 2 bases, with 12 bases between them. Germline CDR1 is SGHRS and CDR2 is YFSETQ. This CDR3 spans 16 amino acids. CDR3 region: CASSLAGPGGNQPQHF. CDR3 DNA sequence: TGCGCCAGCAGCTTGGCGGGGCCGGGTGGCAATCAGCCCCAGCATTTT.

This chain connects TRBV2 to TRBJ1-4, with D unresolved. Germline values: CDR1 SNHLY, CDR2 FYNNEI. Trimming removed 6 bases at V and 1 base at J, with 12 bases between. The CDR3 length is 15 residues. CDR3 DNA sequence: TGTGCCAGCAGGCCTCAAGGGTTAACTAATGAAAAACTGTTTTTT. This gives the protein CASRPQGLTNEKLFF.

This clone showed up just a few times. Here the CDR3 reads CAWSPSYNEQFF. DNA for the CDR3: TGTGCCTGGAGTCCCTCATACAATGAGCAGTTCTTC. V gene TRBV30 combines with J gene TRBJ2-1; the D is unclear. V lost 2 bases and J lost 4, with 6 bases in between. The germline CDR1 and CDR2 sequences are GTSNPN and SVGIG (reference sequence). This CDR3 contains 12 residues.

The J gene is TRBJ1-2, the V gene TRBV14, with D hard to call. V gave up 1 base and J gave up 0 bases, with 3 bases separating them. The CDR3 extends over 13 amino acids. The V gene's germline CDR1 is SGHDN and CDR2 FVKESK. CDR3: CASSQGPNYGYTF. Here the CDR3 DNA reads TGTGCCAGCAGCCAAGGGCCTAACTATGGCTACACCTTC.

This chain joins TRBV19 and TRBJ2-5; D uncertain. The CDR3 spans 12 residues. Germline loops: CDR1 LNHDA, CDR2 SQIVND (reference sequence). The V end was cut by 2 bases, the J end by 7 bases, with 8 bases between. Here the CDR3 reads CASSITPGTQYF. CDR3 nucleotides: TGTGCCAGTAGTATAACCCCGGGGACCCAGTACTTC.

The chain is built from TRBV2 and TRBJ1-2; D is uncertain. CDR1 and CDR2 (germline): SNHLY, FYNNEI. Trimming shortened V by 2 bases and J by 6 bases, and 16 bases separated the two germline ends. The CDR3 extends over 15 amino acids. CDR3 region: CASSEHALRADGYTF. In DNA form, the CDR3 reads TGTGCCAGCAGTGAACACGCCTTAAGGGCTGATGGCTACACCTTC.

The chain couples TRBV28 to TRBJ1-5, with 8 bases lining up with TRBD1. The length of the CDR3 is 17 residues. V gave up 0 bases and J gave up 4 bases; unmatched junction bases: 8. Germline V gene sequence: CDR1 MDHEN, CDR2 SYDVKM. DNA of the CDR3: TGTGCCAGCAGTTTATGGGCCCATCAGGGGGCGAATCAGCCCCAGCATTTT. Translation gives CASSLWAHQGANQPQHF. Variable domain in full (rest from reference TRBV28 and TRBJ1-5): DVKVTQSSRYLVKRTGEKVFLECVQDMDHENMFWYRQDPGLGLRLIYFSYDVKMKEKGDIPEGYSVSREKKERFSLILESASTNQTSMYLCASSLWAHQGANQPQHFGDGTRLSIL.

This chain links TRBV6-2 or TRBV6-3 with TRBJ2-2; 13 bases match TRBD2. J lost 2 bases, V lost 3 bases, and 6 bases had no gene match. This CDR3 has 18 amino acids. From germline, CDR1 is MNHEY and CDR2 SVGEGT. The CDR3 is CASSYTSGGAGNTGELFF. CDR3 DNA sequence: TGTGCCAGCAGTTATACTAGCGGGGGGGCTGGAAACACCGGGGAGCTGTTTTTT.

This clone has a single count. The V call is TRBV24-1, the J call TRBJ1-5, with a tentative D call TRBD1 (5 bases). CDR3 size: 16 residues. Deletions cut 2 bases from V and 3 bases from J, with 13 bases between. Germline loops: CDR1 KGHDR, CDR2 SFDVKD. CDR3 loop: CATSDSRGGYNQPQHF. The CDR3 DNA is TGTGCCACCAGTGATTCACGTGGGGGGTACAATCAGCCCCAGCATTTT.

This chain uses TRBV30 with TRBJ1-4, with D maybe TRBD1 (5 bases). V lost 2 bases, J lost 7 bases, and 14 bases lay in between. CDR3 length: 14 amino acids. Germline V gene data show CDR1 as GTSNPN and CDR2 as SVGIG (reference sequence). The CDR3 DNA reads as TGTGCCTGGAGTTTAGGCCGTGGGGCTGAAAAACTGTTTTTT. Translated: CAWSLGRGAEKLFF.

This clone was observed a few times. The CDR3 sequence: CASSIWRNRDNEQFF. For the CDR3, the DNA is TGTGCCAGTAGTATATGGAGAAATAGGGACAATGAGCAGTTCTTC. This chain connects TRBV19 to TRBJ2-1; no clear D gene. V dropped 2 bases and J dropped 5 bases, with 13 bases sitting between them. CDR1 is LNHDA and CDR2 is SQIVND in the germline V gene (reference sequence). The CDR3 runs to 15 residues.

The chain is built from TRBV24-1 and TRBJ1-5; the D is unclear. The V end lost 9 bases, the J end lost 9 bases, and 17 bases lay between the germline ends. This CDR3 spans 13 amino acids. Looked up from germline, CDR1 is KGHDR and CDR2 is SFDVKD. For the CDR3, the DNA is TGTGCCACCCCTCGGAGATTCGAGCTGCCCCAGCATTTT. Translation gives CATPRRFELPQHF.

This CDR3 is CASSLREGEVGTIYF. In nucleotides, the CDR3 is TGTGCCAGCAGTCTCCGGGAAGGGGAGGTCGGGACCATATATTTT. The chain combines TRBV6-5 with TRBJ1-3; possible D gene TRBD1, 5 bases. Germline loops: CDR1 MNHEY, CDR2 SVGAGI. This CDR3 contains 15 residues. V gave up 5 bases and J gave up 10 bases, with 21 bases separating them.

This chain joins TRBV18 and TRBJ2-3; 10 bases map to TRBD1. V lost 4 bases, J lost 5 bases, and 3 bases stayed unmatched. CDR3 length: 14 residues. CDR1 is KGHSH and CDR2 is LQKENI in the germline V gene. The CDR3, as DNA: TGTGCCAGCTCACGGGGACAGGGGCTAGATACGCAGTATTTT. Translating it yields CASSRGQGLDTQYF. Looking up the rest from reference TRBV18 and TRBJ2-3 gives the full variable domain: NAGVMQNPRHLVRRRGQEARLRCSPMKGHSHVYWYRQLPEEGLKFMVYLQKENIIDESGMPKERFSAEFPKEGPSILRIQQVVRGDSAAYFCASSRGQGLDTQYFGPGTRLTVL.